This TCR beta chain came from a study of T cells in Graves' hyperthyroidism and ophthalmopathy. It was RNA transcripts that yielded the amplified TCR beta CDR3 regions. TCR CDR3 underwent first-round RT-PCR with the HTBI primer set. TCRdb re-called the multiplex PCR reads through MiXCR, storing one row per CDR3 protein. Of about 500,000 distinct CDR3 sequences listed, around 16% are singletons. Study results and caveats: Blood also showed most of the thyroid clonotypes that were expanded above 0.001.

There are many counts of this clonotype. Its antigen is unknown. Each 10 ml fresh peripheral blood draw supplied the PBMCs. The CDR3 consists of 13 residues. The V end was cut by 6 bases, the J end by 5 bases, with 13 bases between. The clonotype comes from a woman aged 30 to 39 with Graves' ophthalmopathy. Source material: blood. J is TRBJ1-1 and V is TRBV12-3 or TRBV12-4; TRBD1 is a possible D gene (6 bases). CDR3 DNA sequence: TGTGCCAGCAGGCCTCGACAGGTAACTGAAGCTTTCTTT. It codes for CASRPRQVTEAFF.